The present entry profiles one T cell receptor (beta chain) with its context. Relative to the germline gene, one junction end is altered; a read error may explain this. Original methodology: Reference gene primer amplification gave estimated nucleated cell counts. Data came from immunoSEQ multiplex PCR; TCRdb stores just in-frame clones and leaves some out. Clone size and V and J calls were adopted from that table, with D and trimming inferred from the DNA. The sample gives about 130,000 clones, about 89% of which show up once; around 4.5% is in the top ten. Germline CDR1 DFQATT, CDR2 SNEGSKA (reference sequence). The CDR3 contains 11 residues. The data are from a study of blood T cell repertoires in COVID-19. Background on the study: COVID-19 samples collected from the United States, Italy and Spain covered acute and convalescent phases. The cDNA or gDNA used as material had been derived from T cells, B-cell-depleted T cells, or PBMCs.

Enrollment of patients from Seattle took place during active infection, with longitudinal follow-up. The chain couples TRBV20-1 to TRBJ1-4, with no clear D. This clonotype was sampled from a man in his sixties with COVID-19, enrolled during active disease. Sequenced material: peripheral blood. CDR3 loop: CSARDPSGPIF. CDR3 nucleotides: TGCAGTGCTAGAGATCCGAGCGGCCCGATTTTT.